This T cell receptor (beta chain) was retrieved from a study of blood T cell repertoires in COVID-19. Study as a whole: The United States, Italy and Spain provided the acute and convalescent COVID-19 samples. T cells, B-cell-depleted T cells, or PBMCs supplied cDNA or gDNA.

Authors' processing steps: Reference gene primer amplification gave nucleated cell count estimates. Clones were read by immunoSEQ multiplex PCR, and TCRdb kept only the in-frame ones, dropping some. V, J and clone size were drawn from that table, and D and trimming were deduced from the DNA. The table includes tens of thousands of clones, around 85% detected once. V lost 4 bases to trimming and J lost 0 bases, with 10 bases between them. Germline values: CDR1 SGDLS, CDR2 YYNGEE. This CDR3 region has 15 residues. The chain has TRBV9 and TRBJ1-4; tentative D call: TRBD1 (5 bases). The specimen was peripheral blood. The clonotype originates from a human donor with acute or convalescent COVID-19. The donor label of this sample is uncertain. CDR3: CASSSSGATNEKLFF. As DNA, the CDR3 is TGTGCCAGCAGCTCATCGGGGGCAACTAATGAAAAACTGTTTTTT.